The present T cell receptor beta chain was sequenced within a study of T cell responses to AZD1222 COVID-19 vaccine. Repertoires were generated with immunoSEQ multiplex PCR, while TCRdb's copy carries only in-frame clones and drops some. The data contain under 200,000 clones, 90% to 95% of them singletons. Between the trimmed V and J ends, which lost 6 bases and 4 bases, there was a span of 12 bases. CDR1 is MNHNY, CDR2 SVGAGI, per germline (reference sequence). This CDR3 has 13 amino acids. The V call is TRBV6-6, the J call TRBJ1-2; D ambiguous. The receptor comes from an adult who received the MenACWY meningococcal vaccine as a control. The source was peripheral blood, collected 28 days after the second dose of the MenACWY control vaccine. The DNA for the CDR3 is TGTGCCAGCAGGACGGCCGGATTCTATGGCTACACCTTC. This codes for CASRTAGFYGYTF.